This T cell receptor (beta chain) was identified during a study of T cell responses to AZD1222 COVID-19 vaccine. Germline CDR1 reads PRHDT; CDR2 reads FYEKMQ (reference sequence). This CDR3 has 15 amino acids. Trimming cost V 5 bases and J 0 bases; bases outside gene matches: 6. Sequencing was performed with immunoSEQ multiplex PCR; in TCRdb, only in-frame clones are kept and a portion is missing. The table shows fewer than 150,000 clones, with approximately 84% occurring only once. This clone has just one count. The sequenced sample was peripheral blood, obtained on day 0 of AZD1222 vaccination. This clonotype originated in an adult in good health. This chain connects TRBV13 to TRBJ1-1; 7 nucleotides line up with TRBD1. CDR3: CASSPTGQMNTEAFF. CDR3 DNA: TGTGCCAGCAGCCCCACGGGACAGATGAACACTGAAGCTTTCTTT.